The T cell receptor (beta chain) described here comes from a study of CD8 T cells in Susac syndrome. CDR1 is LGHNA and CDR2 is YSLEER in the germline V gene. V lost 3 bases, J lost 3 bases, and 10 bases stayed unmatched. The CDR3 runs to 17 residues. About 0.45 to 1 ug RNA was reverse transcribed with random hexamers. TCRdb processed the immunoSEQ multiplex PCR reads anew with MiXCR; each CDR3 protein has one entry. The sample has about 300,000 distinct CDR3 sequences; around 85% are singletons. This TCR was sampled from a human donor with multiple sclerosis. The specimen sequenced was CD8+ T cells from PBMCs. The rearrangement uses TRBV4-3 and TRBJ1-2, with 10 bases fitting TRBD1. In DNA, the CDR3 is TGCGCCAGCAGCCATAGCGATTGGACAGGGGGGCACTATGGCTACACCTTC. Translation gives CASSHSDWTGGHYGYTF.